The 2 T cell receptor beta chains reported below all come from one sample, sequenced in a study of CD8+CD57+ T cells in acquired aplastic anemia. Whoever was chosen for sequencing had shown CD8+CD57+ cell expansion by flow cytometry. Profiles of TCR beta VDJ and CDR3 were generated from a genomic DNA template. Via MiXCR, TCRdb re-called the reads, giving one row per CDR3 protein. This repertoire shows 80,000 to 100,000 distinct CDR3 sequences, roughly two thirds found once; its top ten account for about 60%. Material for sequencing was sorted CD4+, CD8+, or CD8+CD57+ T cells (not recorded which) from PBMCs. The receptors were gathered from a human donor with aplastic anemia.

The chain employs TRBV2 and TRBJ1-2; D not resolved. CDR3 length equals 13 residues. Between the trimmed V and J ends, which lost 8 bases and 8 bases, there was a span of 18 bases. Germline values: CDR1 SNHLY, CDR2 FYNNEI. The CDR3 spells CASSNLLGRGYTF. As DNA, the CDR3 is TGTGCCAGCTCAAACCTGCTCGGGAGGGGCTACACCTTC.

This clonotype was observed a handful of times. V gene TRBV20-1 combines with J gene TRBJ2-7; 8 positions match TRBD1. From germline, CDR1 is DFQATT and CDR2 SNEGSKA (reference sequence). Trimming at V came to 4 bases and at J to 2 bases, leaving 4 bases not matched to a gene. The CDR3 has 13 residues. The CDR3, as DNA: TGCAGTGCTACAAGGACAGGGACCTACGAGCAGTACTTC. It yields the protein CSATRTGTYEQYF.